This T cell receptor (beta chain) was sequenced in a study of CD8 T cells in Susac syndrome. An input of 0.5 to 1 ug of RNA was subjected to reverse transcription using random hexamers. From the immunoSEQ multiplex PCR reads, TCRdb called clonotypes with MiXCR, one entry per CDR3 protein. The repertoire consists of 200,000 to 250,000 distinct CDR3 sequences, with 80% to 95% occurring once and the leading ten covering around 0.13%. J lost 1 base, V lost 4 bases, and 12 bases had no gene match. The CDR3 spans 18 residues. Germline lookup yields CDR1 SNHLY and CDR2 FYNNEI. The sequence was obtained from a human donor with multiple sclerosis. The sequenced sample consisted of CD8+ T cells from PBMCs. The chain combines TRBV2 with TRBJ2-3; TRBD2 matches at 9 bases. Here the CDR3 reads CASSVASGESEGTDTQYF. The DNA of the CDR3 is TGTGCCAGCAGTGTTGCTAGCGGGGAAAGTGAGGGCACAGATACGCAGTATTTT. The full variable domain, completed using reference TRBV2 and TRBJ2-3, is EPEVTQTPSHQVTQMGQEVILRCVPISNHLYFYWYRQILGQKVEFLVSFYNNEISEKSEIFDDQFSVERPDGSNFTLKIRSTKLEDSAMYFCASSVASGESEGTDTQYFGPGTRLTVL.